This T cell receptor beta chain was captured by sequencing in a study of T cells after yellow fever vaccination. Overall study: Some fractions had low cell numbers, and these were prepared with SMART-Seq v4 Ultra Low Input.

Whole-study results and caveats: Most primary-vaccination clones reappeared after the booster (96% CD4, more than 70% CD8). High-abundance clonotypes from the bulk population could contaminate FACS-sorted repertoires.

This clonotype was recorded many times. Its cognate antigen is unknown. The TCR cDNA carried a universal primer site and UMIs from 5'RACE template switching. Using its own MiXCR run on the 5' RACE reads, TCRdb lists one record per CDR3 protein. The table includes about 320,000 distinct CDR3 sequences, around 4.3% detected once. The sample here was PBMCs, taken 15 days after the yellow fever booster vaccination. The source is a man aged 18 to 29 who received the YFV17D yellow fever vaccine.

CDR3 region: CASTRDGPDYGYTF. DNA for the CDR3: TGCGCCAGCACCCGGGACGGCCCTGACTATGGCTACACCTTC. This rearrangement joins TRBV5-1 to TRBJ1-2; a possible D gene is TRBD1 (5 bases). With 6 bases removed from V and 3 bases from J, the gap between germline ends came to 15 bases. The germline V gene has CDR1 SGHRS and CDR2 YFSETQ. The CDR3 contains 14 residues.